This T cell receptor beta chain appears in the sequencing data of a study of STAT5B mutations in CD4+ large granular lymphocyte leukemia. In the study overall: Healthy donors showed HLA-associated enrichment of the CDR3 'QG' motif.

The CDR3 has 14 residues. Germline CDR1 reads MNHEY; CDR2 reads SMNVEV (reference sequence). V was clipped by 2 bases and J by 5 bases, with 10 bases between them. Whole-study results and caveats: Patient CD4-sorted repertoires looked more clonal than healthy CD4+ repertoires, even without putative leukemic clones.

Healthy controls were blood donor buffy coats. TCRdb's table, derived via immunoSEQ multiplex PCR, lists solely in-frame clones and lacks some. The table lists tens of thousands of clones, almost 85% of them singletons. With regard to this clone: The target antigen is unknown.

This chain joins TRBV27 and TRBJ1-5; D gene unclear. The clonotype was recovered from a human donor in good health. What was sequenced was CD4+ T cells from blood buffy coats. The CDR3 here is CASSLRPWDQPQHF. The CDR3 DNA reads as TGTGCCAGCAGTTTACGCCCTTGGGATCAGCCCCAGCATTTT.